This T cell receptor (beta chain) derives from a study of T cell responses to AZD1222 COVID-19 vaccine. Findings and limits, study-wide: With two AZD1222 doses given, Spike-specific TCR breadth and depth both rose. Seropositive at baseline were only a handful of AZD1222 recipients. At 160-218 and 743-854, vaccine-associated CD4 TCRs were dominant, and they spanned spike. The donor group comprised mostly white British people and more females; the analysis possibly underestimated clonal diversity.

Germline values: CDR1 LGHDT, CDR2 YNNKEL (reference sequence). V trimming: 1 base; J trimming: 4 bases; junction bases outside the gene matches: 4. The CDR3 contains 15 residues. TCRdb keeps only in-frame clones here, not all; method: immunoSEQ multiplex PCR. The table lists 160,000 or so clones, 85% to 90% of them singletons. As concerns this clone: The antigen remains undetermined.

The specimen was peripheral blood, collected 28 days after the second dose of the MenACWY control vaccine. This receptor was taken from an adult who received the MenACWY meningococcal vaccine as a control. The chain has TRBV3-1 (or the pseudogene TRBV3-2) and TRBJ1-3; 7 bases are shared with TRBD1. CDR3 bases: TGTGCCAGCAGCCAAGTGACAGGGTTGGGAAACACCATATATTTT. Translation gives CASSQVTGLGNTIYF.